The 23 T cell receptor beta chains below all came from one sample that was sequenced in a study of shared clonotypes between healthy human individuals. The table came from immunoSEQ multiplex PCR; TCRdb's copy has only in-frame clones and leaves some out. Of roughly 640,000 clones in the sample, more than 95% were seen once. The sequenced sample was naive CD4+ T cells sorted from blood. The subset here: CD45RA+ positively selected. These receptor sequences come from a woman aged 30 to 39 in good health.

CDR3 region: CASSLRENGYTF. Written as DNA, the CDR3 is TGTGCCAGCAGTTTGCGGGAGAATGGCTACACCTTC. The rearrangement joins TRBV28 to TRBJ1-2, with no clear D. Germline CDR1 and CDR2: MDHEN and SYDVKM. The CDR3 sequence is 12 residues long. With 3 bases removed from V and 6 bases from J, the gap between germline ends came to 8 bases.

The chain uses TRBV13 and TRBJ2-1, with 16 bases lining up with TRBD2. The length of the CDR3 is 19 residues. The J segment lost 8 bases and the V segment lost 1 base, leaving 11 bases of the junction unmatched. The germline V gene encodes CDR1 PRHDT and CDR2 FYEKMQ (reference sequence). The CDR3: CASSLVGTSGRASRDEQFF. CDR3 DNA sequence: TGTGCCAGCAGCTTAGTAGGGACTAGCGGGAGGGCCAGTAGGGATGAGCAGTTCTTC.

This clone was detected only a few times. The chain links TRBV15 to TRBJ1-5; D remains unclear. The CDR3 totals 13 residues. Germline V lookup: CDR1 LNHNV, CDR2 YYDKDF (reference sequence). Trimming removed 0 bases from V and 5 bases from J, with 5 bases in between. CDR3 sequence (DNA): TGTGCCACCAGCAGAGATGTGGATCAGCCCCAGCATTTT. Encoded protein: CATSRDVDQPQHF.

CDR3 sequence reads: CASNRVGDTQYF. The CDR3 DNA reads as TGTGCCAGCAACAGGGTAGGGGATACGCAGTATTTT. The chain carries TRBV6-1 and TRBJ2-3, with D possibly matching TRBD1 (6 bases). CDR1 is MNHNS, CDR2 SASEGT, per germline. This CDR3 has 12 residues. V lost 7 bases and J lost 6, with 11 bases in between.

The genes are TRBV19 and TRBJ1-4, with a possible D match to TRBD1 (6 bases). Per germline, CDR1 LNHDA and CDR2 SQIVND (reference sequence). The CDR3 runs 16 residues. V lost 5 bases, J lost 7 bases, and 20 bases lay in between. CDR3 in amino acids: CASSAYWGGSGEKLFF. The CDR3 nucleotides are TGTGCCAGTAGTGCCTACTGGGGGGGCTCTGGTGAAAAACTGTTTTTT.

V usage is TRBV11-2 and J usage is TRBJ2-6, with D maybe TRBD2 (5 bases). This CDR3 contains 16 residues. V was trimmed by 4 bases and J by 3 bases, leaving 13 bases between them. Germline V gives CDR1 SGHAT, CDR2 FQNNGV. The CDR3: CASSSVGALGANVLTF. The CDR3 DNA reads TGTGCCAGCAGCTCGGTGGGAGCACTTGGGGCCAACGTCCTGACTTTC. Looking up the rest from reference TRBV11-2 and TRBJ2-6 gives the full variable domain: EAGVAQSPRYKIIEKRQSVAFWCNPISGHATLYWYQQILGQGPKLLIQFQNNGVVDDSQLPKDRFSAERLKGVDSTLKIQPAKLEDSAVYLCASSSVGALGANVLTFGAGSRLTVL.

This chain links TRBV25-1 with TRBJ2-5; the D gene could be TRBD1 or TRBD2 (5 bases each). The length of the CDR3 is 12 residues. Per the germline V gene, CDR1 is MGHDK and CDR2 is SYGVNS. V lost 3 bases to trimming and J lost 6 bases, with 8 bases between them. CDR3 sequence (DNA): TGTGCCAGCAGTGACTGGGGGAAGACCCAGTACTTC. Protein product: CASSDWGKTQYF. The full variable domain, with the rest looked up from reference TRBV25-1 and TRBJ2-5, is EADIYQTPRYLVIGTGKKITLECSQTMGHDKMYWYQQDPGMELHLIHYSYGVNSTEKGDLSSESTVSRIRTEHFPLTLESARPSHTSQYLCASSDWGKTQYFGPGTRLLVL.

This rearrangement joins TRBV19 to TRBJ2-1; 11 bases agree with TRBD2. Germline V gene sequence: CDR1 LNHDA, CDR2 SQIVND (reference sequence). With 5 bases clipped from V and 8 bases from J, the junction kept 8 bases outside the gene matches. This CDR3 is 15 amino acids long. CDR3 sequence reads: CASSVLAGAGYEQFF. The CDR3 DNA is TGTGCCAGTAGTGTACTAGCGGGAGCGGGTTATGAGCAGTTCTTC.

Comment on this clone: Other DNA sequences within the sample encode an identical CDR3. The chain carries TRBV5-1 and TRBJ2-7, with D perhaps given as TRBD1 or TRBD2 (5 bases each). Germline V gives CDR1 SGHRS, CDR2 YFSETQ. Trimming took off 0 bases at V and 3 bases at J, with 7 bases between the two ends. The CDR3 has 13 residues. The CDR3, as DNA: TGCGCCAGCAGCTTGGCAGGGAGCTACGAGCAGTACTTC. Translated, it gives CASSLAGSYEQYF.

This clone has a single count. Here the CDR3 DNA reads TGTGCCAGCTCCCCGCCAGGGGTGGGCGGCAATCAGCCCCAGCATTTT. This sequence encodes CASSPPGVGGNQPQHF. This chain links TRBV27 with TRBJ1-5, with a possible D match to TRBD1 (6 bases). Germline V gene data show CDR1 as MNHEY and CDR2 as SMNVEV (reference sequence). The CDR3 loop spans 16 amino acids. The V end was cut by 8 bases, the J end by 2 bases, with 19 bases between.

The chain carries TRBV11-3 and TRBJ1-2, with D possibly being TRBD1 (6 bases). Germline CDR1 is SGHNT and CDR2 is YENEEA. Trimming shortened V by 0 bases and J by 4 bases, and 12 bases separated the two germline ends. CDR3 size: 15 residues. DNA for the CDR3: TGTGCCAGCAGCTTAGAGCCCAAGGGGGTCTATGGCTACACCTTC. This translates into CASSLEPKGVYGYTF.

The genes are TRBV5-1 and TRBJ2-3, with 11 bases aligning to TRBD1. This CDR3 is 16 amino acids long. With 0 bases clipped from V and 5 bases from J, the junction kept 5 bases outside the gene matches. Germline V lookup: CDR1 SGHRS, CDR2 YFSETQ. This chain's CDR3 is CASSLVGTGGLDTQYF. CDR3 nucleotide sequence: TGCGCCAGCAGCTTGGTCGGGACAGGGGGATTAGATACGCAGTATTTT.

The chain is built from TRBV19 and TRBJ1-5; D not resolved. Germline V gene lookup returns CDR1 LNHDA and CDR2 SQIVND (reference sequence). Trimming removed 7 bases at V and 0 bases at J, with 7 bases between. This CDR3 is 13 amino acids long. The CDR3 coding sequence is TGTGCCAGTAAGGTGGATAGCAATCAGCCCCAGCATTTT. This sequence encodes CASKVDSNQPQHF.

This sequence joins TRBV18 and TRBJ1-3, with 8 bases fitting TRBD1. CDR3 length equals 14 residues. V shed 2 bases and J 8 bases; nucleotides not matched to a gene: 5. Germline V gene data show CDR1 as KGHSH and CDR2 as LQKENI. CDR3 bases: TGTGCCAGCTCACCAGGCAGGGGGCGAGACACCATATATTTT. Translated, it gives CASSPGRGRDTIYF.

The CDR3 DNA is TGTGCCAGCAGCTTGGCTATCGGGGTCACTAATGAAAAACTGTTTTTT. Translating it yields CASSLAIGVTNEKLFF. The V and J genes are TRBV5-5 and TRBJ1-4; D call uncertain. V lost 0 bases to trimming and J lost 2 bases, with 11 bases between them. Per the germline V gene, CDR1 is SGHKS and CDR2 is YYEKEE (reference sequence). This CDR3 region has 16 residues.

V usage is TRBV28 and J usage is TRBJ1-4, with a tentative D call TRBD1 (5 bases). Trimming took off 6 bases at V and 1 base at J, with 9 bases between the two ends. There are 14 residues in the CDR3. Germline loops: CDR1 MDHEN, CDR2 SYDVKM. CDR3 sequence reads: CASSPQGTNEKLFF. CDR3 nucleotide sequence: TGTGCCAGCAGCCCCCAGGGAACTAATGAAAAACTGTTTTTT.

This clone was observed a single time. The chain links TRBV4-2 to TRBJ1-5; D call uncertain. The CDR3 runs to 13 residues. The germline gives CDR1 LGHNA, CDR2 YNFKEQ. The V end lost 5 bases, the J end lost 0 bases, and 5 bases lay between the germline ends. The CDR3 region has the DNA TGTGCCAGCAGCTTGGATAGCAATCAGCCCCAGCATTTT. Protein: CASSLDSNQPQHF.

CDR3 sequence reads: CASSTPGQSSYEQYF. The CDR3 nucleotides read TGTGCCAGCAGTACCCCGGGACAAAGCTCCTACGAGCAGTACTTC. J is TRBJ2-7 and V is TRBV6-5, with a possible D match to TRBD1 (6 bases). The CDR3 length is 15 residues. Germline lookup yields CDR1 MNHEY and CDR2 SVGAGI. Trimming stripped 5 bases from V and 0 bases from J, with 14 bases between.

Concerning this clone: Other DNA variants within this sample encode the same CDR3. This sequence joins TRBV6-5 and TRBJ2-7; perhaps TRBD1 as D (6 bases). Germline values: CDR1 MNHEY, CDR2 SVGAGI. CDR3 length: 16 residues. Trimming shortened V by 0 bases and J by 2 bases, and 14 bases separated the two germline ends. The CDR3 DNA reads as TGTGCCAGCAGTTACTCAGGCCAGGGGCCCACCTACGAGCAGTACTTC. This sequence encodes CASSYSGQGPTYEQYF.

This sequence joins TRBV6-1 and TRBJ2-4; D is perhaps TRBD1 (6 bases). This CDR3 is built from 15 residues. In germline, CDR1 is MNHNS, CDR2 SASEGT. The germline V and J ends were trimmed by 6 bases and 2 bases, with 14 bases remaining between them. The CDR3 is CASSQQGLPKNIQYF. The CDR3 DNA reads as TGTGCCAGCAGCCAGCAGGGGCTTCCCAAAAACATTCAGTACTTC.

The chain couples TRBV28 to TRBJ2-3; 7 bases match TRBD2. Germline loops: CDR1 MDHEN, CDR2 SYDVKM. The CDR3 length is 16 residues. J lost 2 bases, V lost 5 bases, and 10 bases had no gene match. The CDR3 region is CASSGSQRGYTDTQYF. In DNA, the CDR3 is TGTGCCAGCAGTGGATCACAGCGGGGCTACACAGATACGCAGTATTTT.

CDR3 sequence reads: CASSLFWDEQFF. CDR3 in DNA: TGTGCCAGCAGCTTATTCTGGGATGAGCAGTTCTTC. The chain couples TRBV11-2 to TRBJ2-1; D is undetermined. Germline V gene data show CDR1 as SGHAT and CDR2 as FQNNGV. This CDR3 has 12 residues. Trimming shortened V by 2 bases and J by 8 bases, and 7 bases separated the two germline ends.

The chain combines TRBV4-1 with TRBJ2-7; the D call may be TRBD1 or TRBD2 (5 bases each). CDR1 and CDR2 (germline): MGHRA, YSYEKL. V dropped 1 base and J dropped 1 base, with 11 bases sitting between them. The CDR3 is made up of 15 amino acids. CDR3 DNA: TGCGCCAGCAGCCAAGGTGGGGGACGGTCCTACGAGCAGTACTTC. Protein: CASSQGGGRSYEQYF.